One and the same sample provided the 15 T cell receptor beta chains below, sequenced in a study of metastatic and nonmetastatic thyroid tumors. TCRdb redid the clone calls on the PCR reads using MiXCR. This sample has around 5,000 clones, with approximately 19% found just once. Before thyroid surgery, none of the patients had received any treatment. Source material: adjacent normal tissue. The source of these receptors is a female donor with papillary thyroid cancer or a benign thyroid nodule (not recorded which). Some clones in this sample may be carry-over from other donors' samples.

The V and J genes are TRBV20-1 and TRBJ1-2; a possible D gene is TRBD1 (5 bases). The CDR3 is 14 amino acids. V lost 4 bases to trimming and J lost 2 bases, with 14 bases between them. From germline, CDR1 is DFQATT and CDR2 SNEGSKA (reference sequence). This chain's CDR3 is CSAKPDRRNYGYTF. The DNA for the CDR3 is TGCAGTGCTAAACCCGACAGACGAAACTATGGCTACACCTTC.

The table lists this clone with a few counts. The J gene is TRBJ1-5, the V gene TRBV28; 7 bases align to TRBD1. CDR3 length: 15 amino acids. Germline values: CDR1 MDHEN, CDR2 SYDVKM. Trimming cost V 5 bases and J 5 bases; bases outside gene matches: 9. Here the CDR3 DNA reads TGTGCCAGCAGTCCCTTAGGACAGGCATATCAGCCCCAGCATTTT. Its protein is CASSPLGQAYQPQHF.

The chain recombines TRBV2 with TRBJ2-3, with 8 bases aligning to TRBD2. The germline gives CDR1 SNHLY, CDR2 FYNNEI. CDR3 length equals 13 residues. The J segment lost 6 bases and the V segment lost 4 bases, leaving 3 bases of the junction unmatched. DNA of the CDR3: TGTGCCAGCAGTGGCACGGGGGGGGATACGCAGTATTTT. It specifies CASSGTGGDTQYF. Based on the CDR3 plus reference TRBV2 and TRBJ2-3, the full variable domain is EPEVTQTPSHQVTQMGQEVILRCVPISNHLYFYWYRQILGQKVEFLVSFYNNEISEKSEIFDDQFSVERPDGSNFTLKIRSTKLEDSAMYFCASSGTGGDTQYFGPGTRLTVL.

Ten or more counts support this clone. This chain connects TRBV11-1 to TRBJ2-3; 8 nucleotides line up with TRBD1. Losses at the gene ends were 5 bases for V and 1 base for J; bases not matched to a gene: 5. The CDR3 contains 15 residues. Germline V gene sequence: CDR1 SGHAT, CDR2 FQDESV (reference sequence). CDR3 amino acids: CASSRQGLGTDTQYF. The CDR3 bases are TGTGCCAGCAGCCGACAGGGGTTGGGCACAGATACGCAGTATTTT.

The chain has TRBV6-6 and TRBJ1-2; TRBD1 matches 9 bases. Germline V gene sequence: CDR1 MNHNY, CDR2 SVGAGI (reference sequence). The V gene end was trimmed by 2 bases and the J gene end by 5 bases; junction bases not matched to a gene: 9. The CDR3 spans 16 residues. CDR3 amino acids: CASSYPLDRGTYGYTF. DNA of the CDR3: TGTGCCAGCAGTTACCCTCTGGACAGGGGAACGTATGGCTACACCTTC.

This clone was detected ten times or more. The V and J genes are TRBV13 and TRBJ2-1; TRBD2 agrees at 16 bases. Per germline, CDR1 PRHDT and CDR2 FYEKMQ (reference sequence). The CDR3 loop spans 19 amino acids. V was clipped by 5 bases and J by 0 bases; unmatched bases: 7. CDR3 DNA sequence: TGTGCCAGCAGCATGGGGACTAGCGGGAGGGTCACCTCCTACAATGAGCAGTTCTTC. Amino acid sequence: CASSMGTSGRVTSYNEQFF.

This clone was detected many times. This chain connects TRBV9 to TRBJ1-3; TRBD1 aligns across 7 bases. This CDR3 is built from 16 residues. The J segment lost 0 bases and the V segment lost 3 bases, leaving 6 bases of the junction unmatched. The germline V gene has CDR1 SGDLS and CDR2 YYNGEE. Here the CDR3 DNA reads TGTGCCAGCAGCGCCACAGGGGCGAGCTCTGGAAACACCATATATTTT. It codes for CASSATGASSGNTIYF. The full variable domain, completed using reference TRBV9 and TRBJ1-3, is DSGVTQTPKHLITATGQRVTLRCSPRSGDLSVYWYQQSLDQGLQFLIQYYNGEERAKGNILERFSAQQFPDLHSELNLSSLELGDSALYFCASSATGASSGNTIYFGEGSWLTVV.

This clone is medium-sized. This chain uses TRBV12-3 or TRBV12-4 with TRBJ1-1; a possible D gene is TRBD1 (5 bases). The CDR3 runs 14 residues. V was clipped by 2 bases and J by 5 bases, with 12 bases between them. CDR3 residues: CASSLLTRGTEAFF. The CDR3 DNA reads as TGTGCCAGCAGTTTACTAACGAGGGGTACTGAAGCTTTCTTT.

This chain connects TRBV15 to TRBJ2-7, with TRBD2 identical over 7 bases. The germline CDR1 and CDR2 sequences are LNHNV and YYDKDF (reference sequence). The length of the CDR3 is 17 residues. After removal of 5 bases from V and 3 bases from J, the junction contained 16 bases not matched to a gene. The CDR3 DNA reads TGTGCCACCAGCCGAGGGAGGGGAGAGGGCGGGAGCTACGAGCAGTACTTC. This translates into CATSRGRGEGGSYEQYF.

This clone appeared a few times. The chain couples TRBV27 to TRBJ2-7; D is possibly TRBD1 (5 bases). V lost 6 bases to trimming and J lost 0 bases, with 18 bases between them. This CDR3 contains 16 residues. Germline V lookup: CDR1 MNHEY, CDR2 SMNVEV (reference sequence). This CDR3 reads CASSPPVQVSSYEQYV. CDR3 nucleotide sequence: TGTGCCAGCAGCCCCCCGGTACAGGTCAGCTCCTACGAGCAGTACGTC.

The chain employs TRBV4-1 and TRBJ2-1, with 7 positions matching TRBD2. CDR1 and CDR2 (germline): MGHRA, YSYEKL. The V segment lost 0 bases and the J segment 6 bases; nucleotides outside the gene matches: 11. The CDR3 runs 17 residues. CDR3 region: CASSQDRALGGINEQFF. The CDR3 region has the DNA TGCGCCAGCAGCCAAGATCGGGCTTTGGGGGGGATCAATGAGCAGTTCTTC.

There are a few counts of this clone. One junction end does not reproduce the germline sequence, and a read error may be involved. The gene calls are TRBV27 and TRBJ2-1; possibly TRBD1 or TRBD2 for D (6 bases each). This CDR3 has 18 amino acids. Germline V lookup: CDR1 MNHEY, CDR2 SMNVEV (reference sequence). CDR3 coding DNA: TGTGCCAGCAGTTTATACCCTCCCTTCGAGGGGGGTTACAATGAGCAGTCCTTC. Translation: CASSLYPPFEGGYNEQSF.

This clone was seen more than once but under ten times. One junction end disagrees with the germline gene, perhaps due to a read error. The chain joins TRBV6-1 to TRBJ1-5; no reliable D call. The CDR3 is made up of 15 amino acids. In germline, CDR1 is MNHNS, CDR2 SASEGT. The CDR3 sequence: CATSHTSLSNLPQHF. CDR3 coding DNA: TGTGCCACCTCGCATACGTCCCTTAGCAATCTGCCCCAGCATTTT.

This clone was observed at least ten times. The V gene is TRBV7-9, the J gene TRBJ1-1; D remains unclear. Germline values: CDR1 SEHNR, CDR2 FQNEAQ (reference sequence). There are 15 residues in the CDR3. V was trimmed by 0 bases and J by 3 bases, leaving 11 bases between them. The CDR3 region is CASSLARIGDTEAFF. CDR3 bases: TGTGCCAGCAGCTTAGCGAGGATCGGGGACACTGAAGCTTTCTTT.

The chain joins TRBV5-6 to TRBJ1-2; weak D call: TRBD1 (5 bases). The germline CDR1 and CDR2 sequences are SGHDT and YYEEEE. V lost 6 bases and J lost 5, with 11 bases in between. This CDR3 region has 12 residues. The DNA of the CDR3 is TGTGCCAGCACCCGGGGGAGTTATGGCTACACCTTC. This encodes CASTRGSYGYTF.